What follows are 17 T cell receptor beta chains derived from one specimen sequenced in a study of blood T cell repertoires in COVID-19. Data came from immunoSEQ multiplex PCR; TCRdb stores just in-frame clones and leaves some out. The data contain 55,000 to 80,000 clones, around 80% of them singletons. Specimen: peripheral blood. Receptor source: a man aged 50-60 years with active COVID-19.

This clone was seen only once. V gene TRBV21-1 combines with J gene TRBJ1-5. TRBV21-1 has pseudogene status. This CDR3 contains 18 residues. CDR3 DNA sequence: TGTGCCAGCAGCAAAGTCCAGGCGGAGCCCCGCGGGGATCAGCCCCAGCATTTT. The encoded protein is CASSKVQAEPRGDQPQHF.

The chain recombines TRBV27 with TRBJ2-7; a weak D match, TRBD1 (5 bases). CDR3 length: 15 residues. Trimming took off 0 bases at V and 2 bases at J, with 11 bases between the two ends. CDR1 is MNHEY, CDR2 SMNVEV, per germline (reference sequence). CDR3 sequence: CASSLSSRATYEQYF. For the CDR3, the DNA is TGTGCCAGCAGTTTATCTTCCAGGGCAACCTACGAGCAGTACTTC.

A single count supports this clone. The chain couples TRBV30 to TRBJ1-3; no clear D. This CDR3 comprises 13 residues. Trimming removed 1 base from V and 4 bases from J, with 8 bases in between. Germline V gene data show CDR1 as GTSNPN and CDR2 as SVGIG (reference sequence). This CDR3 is CAWSGSRGNTIYF. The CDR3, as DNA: TGTGCCTGGAGTGGCTCGCGCGGAAACACCATATATTTT.

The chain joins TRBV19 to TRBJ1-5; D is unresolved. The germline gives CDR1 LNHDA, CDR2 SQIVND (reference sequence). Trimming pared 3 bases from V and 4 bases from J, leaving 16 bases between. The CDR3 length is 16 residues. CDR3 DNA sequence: TGTGCCAGTAGTATGAGGAGGGCTTACCAAAATCAGCCCCAGCATTTT. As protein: CASSMRRAYQNQPQHF. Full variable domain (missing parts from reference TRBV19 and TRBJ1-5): DGGITQSPKYLFRKEGQNVTLSCEQNLNHDAMYWYRQDPGQGLRLIYYSQIVNDFQKGDIAEGYSVSREKKESFPLTVTSAQKNPTAFYLCASSMRRAYQNQPQHFGDGTRLSIL.

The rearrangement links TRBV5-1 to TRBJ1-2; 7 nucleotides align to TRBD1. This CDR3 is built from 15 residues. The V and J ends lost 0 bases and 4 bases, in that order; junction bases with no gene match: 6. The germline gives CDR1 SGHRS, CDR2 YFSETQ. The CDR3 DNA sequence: TGCGCCAGCAGCTTGGAAGGGGGCTTTACCTATGGCTACACCTTC. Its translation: CASSLEGGFTYGYTF.

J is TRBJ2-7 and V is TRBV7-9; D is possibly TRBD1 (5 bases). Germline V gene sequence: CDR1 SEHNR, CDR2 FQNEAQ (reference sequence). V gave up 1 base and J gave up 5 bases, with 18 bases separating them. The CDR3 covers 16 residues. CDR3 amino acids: CASSLGDQGRSHEQYF. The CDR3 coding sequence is TGTGCCAGCAGCTTAGGGGATCAGGGTAGATCGCACGAGCAGTACTTC.

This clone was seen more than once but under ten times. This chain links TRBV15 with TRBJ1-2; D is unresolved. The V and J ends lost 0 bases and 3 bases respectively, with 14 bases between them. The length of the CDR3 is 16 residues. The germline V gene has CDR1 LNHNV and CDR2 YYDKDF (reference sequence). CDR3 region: CATSRDSRASYYGYTF. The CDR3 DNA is TGTGCCACCAGCAGAGATTCGAGGGCATCCTACTATGGCTACACCTTC.

The chain's CDR3 is CASNLGLYGGTQYF. CDR3 in DNA: TGTGCCAGCAACTTGGGCCTTTATGGTGGGACCCAGTACTTC. The rearrangement links TRBV6-5 to TRBJ2-5; D is undetermined. The CDR3 loop spans 14 amino acids. Germline V CDR1 and CDR2: MNHEY, SVGAGI. Trimming removed 7 bases at V and 7 bases at J, with 19 bases between.

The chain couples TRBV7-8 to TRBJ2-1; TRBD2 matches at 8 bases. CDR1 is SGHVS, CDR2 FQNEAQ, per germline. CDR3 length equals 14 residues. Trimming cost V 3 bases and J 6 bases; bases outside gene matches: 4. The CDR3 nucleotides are TGTGCCAGCAGCTTTGGGACTAGTATCAATGAGCAGTTCTTC. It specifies CASSFGTSINEQFF. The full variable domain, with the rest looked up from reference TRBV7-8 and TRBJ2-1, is GAGVSQSPRYKVAKRGQDVALRCDPISGHVSLFWYQQALGQGPEFLTYFQNEAQLDKSGLPSDRFFAERPEGSVSTLKIQRTQQEDSAVYLCASSFGTSINEQFFGPGTRLTVL.

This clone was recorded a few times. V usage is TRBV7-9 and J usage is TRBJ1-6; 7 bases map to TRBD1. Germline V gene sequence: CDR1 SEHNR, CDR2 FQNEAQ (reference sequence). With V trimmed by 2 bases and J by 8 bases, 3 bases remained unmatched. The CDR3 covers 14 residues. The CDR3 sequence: CASSLTGVYSPLHF. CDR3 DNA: TGTGCCAGCAGCTTAACAGGGGTTTATTCACCCCTCCACTTT.

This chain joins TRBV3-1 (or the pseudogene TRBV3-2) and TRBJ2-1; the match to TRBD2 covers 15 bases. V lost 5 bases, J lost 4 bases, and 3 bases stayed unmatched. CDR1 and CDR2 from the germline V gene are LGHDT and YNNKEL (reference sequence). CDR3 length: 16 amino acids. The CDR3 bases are TGTGCCAGCAGCTATGGGACTAGCGGGGGGTACAATGAGCAGTTCTTC. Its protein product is CASSYGTSGGYNEQFF.

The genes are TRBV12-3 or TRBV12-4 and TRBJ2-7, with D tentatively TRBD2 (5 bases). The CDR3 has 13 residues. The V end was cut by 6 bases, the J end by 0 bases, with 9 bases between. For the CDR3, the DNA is TGTGCCAGCAGGCGAGCGGCCTCCTACGAGCAGTACTTC. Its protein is CASRRAASYEQYF.

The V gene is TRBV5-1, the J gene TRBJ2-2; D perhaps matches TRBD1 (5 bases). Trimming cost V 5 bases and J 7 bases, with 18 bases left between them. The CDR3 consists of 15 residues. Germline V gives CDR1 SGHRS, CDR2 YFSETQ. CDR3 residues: CASSPSVGPYGELFF. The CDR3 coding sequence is TGCGCCAGCAGTCCTAGTGTGGGGCCCTACGGGGAGCTGTTTTTT.

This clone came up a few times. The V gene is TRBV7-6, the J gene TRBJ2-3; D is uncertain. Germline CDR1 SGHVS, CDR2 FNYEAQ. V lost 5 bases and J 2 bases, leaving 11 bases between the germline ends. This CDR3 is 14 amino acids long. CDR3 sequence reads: CASSPDSFTDTQYF. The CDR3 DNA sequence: TGTGCCAGCAGCCCTGACTCGTTCACAGATACGCAGTATTTT.

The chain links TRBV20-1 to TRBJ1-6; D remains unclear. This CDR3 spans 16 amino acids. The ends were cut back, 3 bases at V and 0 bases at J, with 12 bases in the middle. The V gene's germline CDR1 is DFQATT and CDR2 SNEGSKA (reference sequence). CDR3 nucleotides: TGCAGTGCTAGTGACACCAAAGCCTCCTATAATTCACCCCTCCACTTT. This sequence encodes CSASDTKASYNSPLHF.

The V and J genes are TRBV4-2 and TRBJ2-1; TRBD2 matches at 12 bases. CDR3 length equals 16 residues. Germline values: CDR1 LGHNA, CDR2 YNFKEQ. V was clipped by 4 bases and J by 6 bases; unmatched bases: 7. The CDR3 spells CASSREVLAGGNEQFF. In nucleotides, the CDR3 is TGTGCCAGCAGCCGGGAGGTACTAGCGGGGGGCAATGAGCAGTTCTTC.

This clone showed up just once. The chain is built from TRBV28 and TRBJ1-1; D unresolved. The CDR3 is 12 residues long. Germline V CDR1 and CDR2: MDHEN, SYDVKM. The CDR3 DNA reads TGTGCTTCCGGGTCCCAGAACACTGAAGCTTTCTTT. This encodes CASGSQNTEAFF.